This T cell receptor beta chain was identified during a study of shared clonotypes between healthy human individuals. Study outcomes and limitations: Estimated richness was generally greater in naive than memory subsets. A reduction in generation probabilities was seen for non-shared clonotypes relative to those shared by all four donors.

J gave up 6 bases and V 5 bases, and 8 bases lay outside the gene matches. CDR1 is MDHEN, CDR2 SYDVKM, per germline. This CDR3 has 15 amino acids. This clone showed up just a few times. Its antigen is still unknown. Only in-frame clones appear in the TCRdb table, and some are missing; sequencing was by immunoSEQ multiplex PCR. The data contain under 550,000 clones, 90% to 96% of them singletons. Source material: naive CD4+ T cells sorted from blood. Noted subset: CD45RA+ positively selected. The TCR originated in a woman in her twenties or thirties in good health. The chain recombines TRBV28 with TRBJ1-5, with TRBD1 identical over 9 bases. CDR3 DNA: TGTGCCAGCAGTCCGGGACAGGGAGAGCGTCAGCCCCAGCATTTT. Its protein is CASSPGQGERQPQHF.